This T cell receptor beta chain was obtained from a study of early T cells in non-severe SARS-CoV-2 infection. As for the study in general: The study sequenced bulk RNA from unsorted whole blood, with chains unpaired. Study results and caveats: CD4 and private specificities were missed by VDJdb matching, which favored anti-spike CD8 responses.

Germline trimming cut 8 bases from V and 7 bases from J; bases unmatched to any gene: 11. Germline V gene lookup returns CDR1 MDHEN and CDR2 SYDVKM. This CDR3 has 14 residues. Individual cDNA molecules carried attached unique molecular identifiers. TCRdb itself ran the 5' RACE reads through MiXCR, one entry per CDR3 protein. The sample yields fewer than 85,000 distinct CDR3 sequences, 12% seen once. Points on this clonotype: Its antigen is not identified.

This sequence was found in an adult who was a healthcare worker with PCR-confirmed SARS-CoV-2 infection or an uninfected control (not recorded which). Material for sequencing was whole blood. The chain combines TRBV28 with TRBJ1-5; 7 bases map to TRBD1. CDR3 protein: CASSTQGLGQPQHF. CDR3 nucleotide sequence: TGTGCCAGCTCAACACAGGGGCTGGGGCAGCCCCAGCATTTT.